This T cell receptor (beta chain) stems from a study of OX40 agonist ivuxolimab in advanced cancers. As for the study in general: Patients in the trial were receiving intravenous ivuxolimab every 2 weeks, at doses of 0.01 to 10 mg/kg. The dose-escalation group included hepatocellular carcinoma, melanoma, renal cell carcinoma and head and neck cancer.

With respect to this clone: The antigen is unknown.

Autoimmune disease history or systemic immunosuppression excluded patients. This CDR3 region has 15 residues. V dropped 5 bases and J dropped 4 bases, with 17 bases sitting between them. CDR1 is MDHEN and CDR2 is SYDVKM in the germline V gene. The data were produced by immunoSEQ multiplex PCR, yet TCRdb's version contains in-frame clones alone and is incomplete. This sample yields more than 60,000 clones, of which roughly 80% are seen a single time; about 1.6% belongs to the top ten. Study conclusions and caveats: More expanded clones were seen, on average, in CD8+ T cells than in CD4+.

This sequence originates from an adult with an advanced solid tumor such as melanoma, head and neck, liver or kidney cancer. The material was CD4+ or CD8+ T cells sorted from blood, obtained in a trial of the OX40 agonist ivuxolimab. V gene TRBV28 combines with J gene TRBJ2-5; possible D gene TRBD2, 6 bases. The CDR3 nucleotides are TGTGCCAGCAGTCCGATGTCGTGGGGGGTAGAGACCCAGTACTTC. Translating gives CASSPMSWGVETQYF.